A selection of T cell receptor beta chains follows, all from one sample in a study of siplizumab effects on memory and regulatory T cells. These receptors' antigens are unknown. The repertoire was sequenced with immunoSEQ multiplex PCR; TCRdb's copy has only in-frame clones and lacks some. The sample shows 3,000 to 3,500 clones, 45% to 55% of them seen only once. Sequences were obtained from CFSE-low (dividing) CD4+ T cells sorted from an allogeneic mixed lymphocyte reaction. Receptor source: a human donor in good health; the cells came from an allogeneic mixed lymphocyte reaction. CDR3s include the opening cysteine and the closing phenylalanine or tryptophan.

j_call v_call cdr3_aa
TRBJ2-2 TRBV11-2 CASSLRTSGRGTGELFF
TRBJ1-1 TRBV10-1 CASSGGPNEAFF
TRBJ2-1 TRBV7-2 CASSRTSGGYNEQFF
TRBJ2-5 TRBV5-1 CASTGTSSSWGETQYF
TRBJ2-3 TRBV19 CASSSPGQGTDTQYF
TRBJ1-1 TRBV5-6 CASSLLQGNTEAFF
TRBJ1-1 TRBV6-6 CASSYSGGNTEAFF
TRBJ1-6 TRBV15 CATSRDRESPLHF
TRBJ1-2 TRBV28 CASSLLQYGYTF
TRBJ1-2 TRBV6-5 CASTSGVDYGYTF
TRBJ2-1 TRBV7-3 CANISGTSASSRSYNEQFF
TRBJ1-3 TRBV14 CASSQAGGNTIYF
TRBJ2-7 TRBV11-3 CASSSLGQAASYEQYF
TRBJ1-5 TRBV28 CASSFLENDQPQHF
TRBJ2-5 TRBV29-1 CSGGLAGGNQETQYF
TRBJ1-2 TRBV6-5 CASRKPGVYGYTF
TRBJ2-7 TRBV9 CASSVGAVNEQYF